Below, 4 T cell receptor beta chains from the same sample are listed, as sequenced in a study of blood T cell repertoires in COVID-19. TCRdb's table, derived via immunoSEQ multiplex PCR, lists solely in-frame clones and lacks some. Of some 350,000 clones detected, approximately 84% appear once; the ten largest clones hold about 3%. Specimen: PBMCs or T cells enriched from blood (not recorded which). The receptors were gathered from a woman aged 30 to 39 who had recovered from COVID-19.

The chain uses TRBV5-4 and TRBJ1-1; perhaps TRBD1 as D (5 bases). V was clipped by 4 bases and J by 5 bases, with 18 bases between them. CDR3 length equals 15 residues. The germline CDR1 and CDR2 sequences are SGHNT and YYREEE (reference sequence). In DNA, the CDR3 is TGTGCCAGCAGCATAGGGGCAGGGAGGAGAACTGAAGCTTTCTTT. It is translated as CASSIGAGRRTEAFF.

The J gene is TRBJ1-5, the V gene TRBV20-1; D remains unclear. The length of the CDR3 is 12 residues. Germline CDR1 DFQATT, CDR2 SNEGSKA (reference sequence). Trimming cost V 3 bases and J 4 bases, with 7 bases left between them. DNA for the CDR3: TGCAGTGCTAGTGGAGGGAATCAGCCCCAGCATTTT. Protein: CSASGGNQPQHF.

V is TRBV12-5 and J is TRBJ2-7; the match to TRBD1 covers 7 bases. Germline lookup yields CDR1 LGHNT and CDR2 FRNRAP. Trimming took 4 bases from V and 7 from J; bases not matched to a gene: 13. The CDR3 spans 15 residues. CDR3: CASGSTGASSGEQYF. DNA for the CDR3: TGTGCTAGTGGTTCCACAGGGGCCTCCTCGGGTGAGCAGTACTTC.

This chain connects TRBV12-2 to TRBJ1-4. TRBV12-2 is deemed a pseudogene. The CDR3 has 15 amino acids. The CDR3 DNA follows: TGTGCAAGTCGCTTAGCGATTTCGAGGGATGAAAAACTGTTTTTT. The encoded protein is CASRLAISRDEKLFF.